Listed below are T cell receptor beta chains from one sample, sequenced in a study of control samples from healthy donors and cancer patients. Measured with immunoSEQ multiplex PCR; TCRdb has only the in-frame clones, and not every one. The sample records around 94,000 clones, over 75% being singletons. Sequences were obtained from blood. These receptors all stem from a woman between 18 and 29 years old in good health. Each CDR3 is given with its conserved first and last residue.

>TRBV6-5|TRBJ2-3
CASSLAGTYTDTQYF
>TRBV24-1|TRBJ2-3
CATSDSREIDRRSTDTQYF
>TRBV7-3|TRBJ1-2
CASSYEQGSGYTF
>TRBV7-3|TRBJ1-6
CASSLGTPGQFNSPLHF
>TRBV27|TRBJ2-1
CASSRPGPGYNEQFF
>TRBV10-3|TRBJ1-5
CAISLQGAYSNQPQHF
>TRBV13|TRBJ1-1
CASSLGGATGNTEAFF
>TRBV29-1|TRBJ1-1
CSVQEGGLATEAFF
>TRBV10-2|TRBJ1-1
CASLARTGDTEAFF
>TRBV25-1|TRBJ1-1
CASSESRGFVWTEAFF
>TRBV18|TRBJ1-4
CASSPGTRTNEKLFF
>TRBV10-1|TRBJ2-1
CASRIPGKKNYNEQFF
>TRBV2|TRBJ1-1
CAKTTGYHNEAFF
>TRBV2|TRBJ2-3
CASTGGGATDTQYF
>TRBV14|TRBJ2-7
CASSQGRGPYEQYF
>TRBV11-2|TRBJ1-1
CASSSDGNTEAFF
>TRBV5-1|TRBJ1-1
CASSPGQGGSGTEAFF
>TRBV5-1|TRBJ2-7
CASSLEETGSYEQYF
>TRBV6-1|TRBJ1-1
CASSEVPETEAFF
>TRBV6-1|TRBJ1-6
CASSQDRSSYNSPLHF
>TRBV25-1|TRBJ1-1
CASSDWGNTEAFF
>TRBV15|TRBJ1-2
CATSRDLMELAGEGYTF
>TRBV5-6|TRBJ1-1
CASSLDRGRAFF
>TRBV5-1|TRBJ1-4
CASSSGTGIGEKLFF
>TRBV5-6|TRBJ2-1
CASSGGLAGIYNEQFF
>TRBV5-4|TRBJ1-4
CASSLSGVHEKLFF
>TRBV12-3/TRBV12-4|TRBJ1-5
CASSLAGQPQHF
>TRBV5-1|TRBJ1-1
CASSWNWEGTNTEAFF
>TRBV27|TRBJ1-1
CASSLDGGGEAFF
>TRBV19|TRBJ1-5
CASSTTGQKINQPQHF
>TRBV3-1/TRBV3-2|TRBJ1-1
CATGDRWSTEAFF
>TRBV3-1/TRBV3-2|TRBJ1-1
CASSQIQDEAFF
>TRBV2|TRBJ1-1
CANTGTSSLNTEAFF
>TRBV27|TRBJ2-2
CASSSPWNTGELFF
>TRBV6-5|TRBJ1-2
CASSYNGNYGYTF
>TRBV6-5|TRBJ1-2
CASTPREGRSGGYTF
>TRBV2|TRBJ1-2
CASSSQGPNYGYTF
>TRBV4-2|TRBJ2-7
CASSQQHPAGDWEQYF
>TRBV4-1|TRBJ1-3
CASSQRQGSGNTIYF
>TRBV12-3/TRBV12-4|TRBJ2-5
CASSLRQETQYF
>TRBV4-1|TRBJ1-5
CASSQGFLQGWYQPQHF
>TRBV6-2/TRBV6-3|TRBJ2-6
CASSRSSGANVLTF
>TRBV30|TRBJ2-7
CAWSGLGGYSYEQYF
>TRBV5-6|TRBJ2-5
CASEGSGTGNQETQYF
>TRBV27|TRBJ2-1
CVSGTVYNEQFF
>TRBV19|TRBJ2-7
CATQGEMGYEQYF
>TRBV4-1|TRBJ2-7
CASSQAYGAMYEQYF
>TRBV4-1|TRBJ1-3
CASSHGRTGGWDTIYF
>TRBV5-4|TRBJ2-2
CASTKGNTGELFF